The T cell receptor beta chain under discussion was sequenced for a study of T cells in Graves' hyperthyroidism and ophthalmopathy. CDR1 is SNHLY, CDR2 FYNNEI, per germline. V lost 7 bases, J lost 2 bases, and 8 bases lay in between. The CDR3 has 13 residues. This clonotype was seen many times. Its antigen is unknown. RNA transcripts served as the template for amplifying TCR beta CDR3 regions. When the TCR CDR3 underwent first-round RT-PCR, the HTBI primer set was used. Each CDR3 protein gets one entry after TCRdb re-called the multiplex PCR reads with MiXCR. The table has about 520,000 distinct CDR3 sequences, less than 25% seen once. Overall study results and limits: Separation of ophthalmopathy from stable hyperthyroidism was achieved by a 13 V-J model. The model's output predicted ophthalmopathy at a median of roughly seven months prior to onset.

Source material: blood. V is TRBV2 and J is TRBJ2-2; D is undetermined. This clonotype was obtained from a woman in her 30s with Graves' ophthalmopathy. CDR3 sequence reads: CASIFENTGELFF. CDR3 DNA sequence: TGTGCCAGCATCTTCGAAAACACCGGGGAGCTGTTTTTT.